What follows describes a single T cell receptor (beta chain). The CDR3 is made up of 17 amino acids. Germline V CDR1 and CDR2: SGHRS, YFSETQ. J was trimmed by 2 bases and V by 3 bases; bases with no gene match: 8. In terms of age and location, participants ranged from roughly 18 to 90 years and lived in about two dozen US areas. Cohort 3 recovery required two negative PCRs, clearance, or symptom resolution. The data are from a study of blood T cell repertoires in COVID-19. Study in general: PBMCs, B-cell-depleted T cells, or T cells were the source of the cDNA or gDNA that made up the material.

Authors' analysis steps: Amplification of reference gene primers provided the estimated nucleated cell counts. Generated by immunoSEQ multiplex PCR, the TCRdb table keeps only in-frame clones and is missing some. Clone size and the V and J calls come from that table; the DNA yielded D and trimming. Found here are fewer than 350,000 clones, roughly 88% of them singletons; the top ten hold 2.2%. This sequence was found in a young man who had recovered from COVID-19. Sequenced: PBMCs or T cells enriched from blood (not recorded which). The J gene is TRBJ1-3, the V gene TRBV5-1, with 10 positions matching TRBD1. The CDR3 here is CASSSTAGTGAGNTIYF. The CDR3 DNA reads TGCGCCAGCAGCTCGACCGCCGGGACAGGGGCTGGAAACACCATATATTTT.